The 15 T cell receptor beta chains below come from one sample, sequenced in a study of T cell repertoires in ileal Crohn's disease. The data were produced by immunoSEQ multiplex PCR, yet TCRdb's version contains in-frame clones alone and is incomplete. This sample has under 4,000 clones, with more than 80% found just once. Time point described: inflamed ileum from the surgical specimen. Sequences were obtained from ileal tissue. These receptors were obtained from an adult with Crohn's disease.

This chain uses TRBV5-6 with TRBJ2-2, with D possibly TRBD1 on 5 matching bases. The germline V gene has CDR1 SGHDT and CDR2 YYEEEE. V was pared by 2 bases and J by 0 bases, with 11 bases between. This CDR3 spans 16 amino acids. For the CDR3, the DNA is TGTGCCAGCAGCTTCGGGTGGGGCCCGAACACCGGGGAGCTGTTTTTT. Translated, it gives CASSFGWGPNTGELFF. Full variable domain (missing parts from reference TRBV5-6 and TRBJ2-2): DAGVTQSPTHLIKTRGQQVTLRCSPKSGHDTVSWYQQALGQGPQFIFQYYEEEERQRGNFPDRFSGHQFPNYSSELNVNALLLGDSALYLCASSFGWGPNTGELFFGEGSRLTVL.

J is TRBJ1-1 and V is TRBV10-3; D not resolved. CDR3 length: 16 amino acids. V lost 6 bases, J lost 4 bases, and 21 bases lay in between. Per germline, CDR1 ENHRY and CDR2 SYGVKD. The CDR3 sequence is CAISESLRRGATEAFF. For the CDR3, the DNA is TGTGCCATCAGCGAAAGCCTCAGGAGAGGAGCCACTGAAGCTTTCTTT.

The chain is built from TRBV6-1 and TRBJ2-2; D gene uncertain. V dropped 5 bases and J dropped 1 base, with 11 bases sitting between them. Germline loops: CDR1 MNHNS, CDR2 SASEGT. The length of the CDR3 is 15 residues. The CDR3 DNA sequence: TGTGCCAGCAGTCCGCTGGTCCAGAACACCGGGGAGCTGTTTTTT. This sequence encodes CASSPLVQNTGELFF.

V is TRBV6-6 and J is TRBJ2-2, with D uncertain. Germline V gives CDR1 MNHNY, CDR2 SVGAGI (reference sequence). V lost 6 bases and J 0 bases, leaving 14 bases between the germline ends. The CDR3 covers 16 residues. CDR3 amino acids: CASRGGRTSNTGELFF. CDR3 DNA: TGTGCCAGCAGGGGTGGACGGACGTCGAACACCGGGGAGCTGTTTTTT.

This clone was seen a single time. The chain uses TRBV9 and TRBJ1-3; D not resolved. Germline CDR1 is SGDLS and CDR2 is YYNGEE. The CDR3 spans 15 residues. The V end lost 1 base, the J end lost 0 bases, and 8 bases lay between the germline ends. CDR3 sequence reads: CASSVYGSSGNTIYF. The CDR3 DNA is TGTGCCAGCAGCGTATACGGGAGCTCTGGAAACACCATATATTTT.

This chain joins TRBV10-1 and TRBJ2-3, with a tentative D call TRBD2 (5 bases). This CDR3 is built from 13 residues. V gave up 8 bases and J gave up 6 bases, with 15 bases separating them. Germline V gene data show CDR1 as WNHNN and CDR2 as SYGVQD (reference sequence). The CDR3 sequence: CASSLEVLDTQYF. CDR3 DNA sequence: TGCGCCAGCTCCCTGGAGGTTTTGGATACGCAGTATTTT.

The chain links TRBV7-3 to TRBJ2-4; TRBD2 is a possible D gene (7 bases). Germline CDR1 and CDR2: SGHTA and FQGTGA. The CDR3 consists of 15 residues. V lost 4 bases, J lost 14 bases, and 24 bases lay in between. CDR3 sequence reads: CASSSTGGLADQKYF. For the CDR3, the DNA is TGTGCCAGCAGCTCTACCGGGGGGCTAGCGGATCAAAAGTACTTC.

The chain joins TRBV10-2 to TRBJ2-7; TRBD1 might be the D (5 bases). Per the germline V gene, CDR1 is WSHSY and CDR2 is SAAADI. The CDR3 sequence is 13 residues long. With 9 bases removed from V and 0 bases from J, the gap between germline ends came to 12 bases. The CDR3: CASLTVGSYEQYF. CDR3 coding DNA: TGCGCCAGTCTGACAGTGGGCTCCTACGAGCAGTACTTC.

This chain connects TRBV27 to TRBJ2-1; 8 bases agree with TRBD1. This CDR3 contains 16 residues. Germline V CDR1 and CDR2: MNHEY, SMNVEV (reference sequence). Losses at the gene ends were 4 bases for V and 0 bases for J; bases not matched to a gene: 5. CDR3: CASSSRQGSSYNEQFF. For the CDR3, the DNA is TGTGCCAGCAGTTCAAGACAGGGGAGCTCCTACAATGAGCAGTTCTTC.

The chain links TRBV25-1 to TRBJ1-1; a weak D match, TRBD1 (5 bases). Germline CDR1 MGHDK, CDR2 SYGVNS. Trimming took off 8 bases at V and 4 bases at J, with 14 bases between the two ends. The CDR3 consists of 13 residues. The CDR3 sequence: CASELGVSTEAFF. The CDR3 nucleotides read TGTGCCAGCGAGTTAGGGGTGAGCACTGAAGCTTTCTTT.

The rearrangement uses TRBV5-6 and TRBJ2-3; a weak D match, TRBD1 (6 bases). The CDR3 covers 14 residues. The V end lost 5 bases, the J end lost 2 bases, and 12 bases lay between the germline ends. Germline CDR1 is SGHDT and CDR2 is YYEEEE. The CDR3, as DNA: TGTGCCAGCAGGAACAGGGCTAACACAGATACGCAGTATTTT. Protein product: CASRNRANTDTQYF.

The gene calls are TRBV29-1 and TRBJ1-2; D gene ambiguous. The CDR3 contains 14 residues. The V gene lost 4 bases and the J gene lost 6 bases, with 18 bases spanning the gap. Germline-derived CDR1 and CDR2 are SQVTM and ANQGSEA. Written as DNA, the CDR3 is TGCAGCGTTGGCGAGCGGGTGGGCAGTGATGGCTACACCTTC. As protein: CSVGERVGSDGYTF.

V is TRBV6-1 and J is TRBJ1-1; no firm D call. Germline assignment: CDR1 MNHNS and CDR2 SASEGT. The CDR3 loop spans 14 amino acids. V was cut by 2 bases and J by 9 bases, with 16 bases left in between. The CDR3 DNA reads TGTGCCAGCAGTGAAAGGAGGCAGGACCCCAAAGCTTTCTTT. Protein product: CASSERRQDPKAFF.

This chain joins TRBV27 and TRBJ2-7, with a weak D call TRBD2 (5 bases). Germline loops: CDR1 MNHEY, CDR2 SMNVEV (reference sequence). Trimming removed 3 bases at V and 5 bases at J, with 11 bases between. This CDR3 spans 13 amino acids. CDR3 in amino acids: CASSLWGEDEQYF. CDR3 coding DNA: TGTGCCAGCAGTTTGTGGGGAGAAGACGAGCAGTACTTC.

The V and J genes are TRBV14 and TRBJ1-1; no firm D call. CDR1 is SGHDN, CDR2 FVKESK, per germline. CDR3 length equals 14 residues. V shed 2 bases and J shed 3 bases, with 10 bases lying between them. The CDR3, as DNA: TGTGCCAGCAGCCAATGGGGTAAGGACACTGAAGCTTTCTTT. Translated: CASSQWGKDTEAFF.